Included here is one TCR beta chain sequence, with context. No cognate antigen has been identified for it. A junction end diverges from the germline sequence, so it may reflect a read error. These data come from a study of blood T cells in healthy people across ages (dated by TCRdb to the mid-2010s). Background for the entire study: In model experiments, roughly one uniquely barcoded TCR beta cDNA molecule per two T cells was captured by template switching. The study measured age-related changes in TCR beta repertoire diversity using deep sequencing normalized with unique cDNA molecular identifiers. Donors were grouped into four age groups: young (average approximately 16 years), middle-aged (less than 40), aged (about 60) and long-lived (82). To avoid experimental bias, donors of different ages were spread randomly across the sequencing lanes. The study analyzed two additional independent replicas of 1 million unique cDNA reads from the same blood draw for two donors, one aged 18 to 30 and one aged 80 or older.

The library was prepared using 5' RACE. The listed sequencing device is Illumina HiSeq 2500. A second PCR of about 6 to 11 cycles was performed with a sample-barcoded 5' primer and a J-beta primer mix. Each TCR beta cDNA molecule received a unique molecular identifier from a template-switch 5' adaptor carrying 12 random nucleotides. Each sample yielded at least 2.5 million CDR3-containing paired-end reads. The Mint cDNA synthesis kit, primed by a TRBC-specific oligonucleotide, was used to synthesize first-strand cDNA from all RNA. Following uracil-DNA glycosylase treatment, all cDNA underwent a first 18-cycle PCR with the universal primers M1SS and BC2_uni_R. On the authors' methods: Each sample was normalized by randomly selecting 1 million high-quality reads, each carrying a distinct molecular identifier. Reads sharing molecular identifiers were discarded rather than binned into consensus sequences. MiTCR, run with a Q25 quality threshold and the strictest error-elimination algorithm, handled CDR3 identification, clonotype clustering and error correction. A nonparametric unseen species model using Euler transformation provided a lower-bound estimate of total TCR beta diversity. TCRdb applied fastp at Q25 and MiXCR to the public reads, then kept only in-frame beta chains. Every distinct CDR3 protein forms one entry, paired with its most common genes and DNA. The V and J calls were determined by TCRdb, not by the authors. This sample gives about 1.4 million distinct CDR3 sequences in total; roughly 60% of them show up just once. Roughly 6.3% of the sample comes from the top ten.

Donors were 40 or so systemically healthy Caucasian individuals from Russia aged roughly 6 to 95 years. Around 9.9 milliliters of peripheral blood were collected from each donor into EDTA-treated Vacutainer tubes. Ficoll-Paque density-gradient centrifugation was used to isolate PBMCs, with at least 7 million obtained per sample. Trizol reagent was used to extract total RNA from the PBMCs, yielding at least 6 micrograms per sample. For every donor, an aliquot of PBMCs went through flow cytometry to measure the percentages of naive CD45RAhigh/CD27high T cells. Based on the germline V gene, the CDR1 and CDR2 sequences are SGHRS and YFSETQ. Measured from the cysteine to the phenylalanine, the CDR3 is 16 residues long. Solely the CDR3 DNA is kept, with 48 bases framed from the first base. Findings and caveats that apply to the study as a whole: Because profiling used bulk unsorted PBMCs, naive and antigen-experienced compartments could not be compared conclusively. Total diversity estimates from one million sequenced T cells were considered lower bounds and underestimates. The percentage of naive T cells measured by flow cytometry correlated strongly with observed TCR beta diversity. The long-lived group showed more naive CD4+ T cells, fewer expanded clones and increased TCR diversity than the aged group, suggesting age selection. Donor CMV infection status was unknown, potentially confounding age-related changes in expanded clonotypes. Observed TCR beta diversity per million T cells fell roughly linearly with age, and a significant reduction was already apparent by age around 40.

The receptor chain draws on TRBV5-1 and TRBJ1-2; the D region possibly corresponds to TRBD1 (6 bases align). The sample consisted of blood. This clonotype was sampled from a man between 18 and 35 years old in good health. The CDR3 corresponds to CASSLSNGGHNYGHTF. The sequence in DNA is TGCGCCAGCAGCTTATCCAACGGGGGCCATAACTATGGCCACACCTTC. Beyond the CDR3, the reference TRBV5-1 and TRBJ1-2 genes provide the residues; the full variable domain reads: KAGVTQTPRYLIKTRGQQVTLSCSPISGHRSVSWYQQTPGQGLQFLFEYFSETQRNKGNFPGRFSGRQFSNSRSEMNVSTLELGDSALYLCASSLSNGGHNYGHTFGSGTRLTVV.